These 26 T cell receptor beta chains share one sample of origin, sequenced in a study of T cell clonality in common variable immunodeficiency. The repertoire was sequenced with immunoSEQ multiplex PCR; TCRdb's copy has only in-frame clones and lacks some. The profile covers more than 55,000 clones, none occurring a single time. Sample: peripheral blood mononuclear cells. Receptor source: a person between 18 and 75 years old in good health.

This clone was observed at least ten times. The DNA ends 3 residues before the CDR3 does, and the rest of the CDR3 is filled in from the germline J gene. The gene calls are TRBV13 and TRBJ2-5; 11 nucleotides match TRBD1. This CDR3 has 16 residues. Germline V lookup: CDR1 PRHDT, CDR2 FYEKMQ (reference sequence). V lost 4 bases, J lost 2 bases, and 6 bases stayed unmatched. CDR3 DNA, as far as it was read: TGTGCCAGCAGCTCTTCCCGGGACAGGGGGCAAGAGACC. Its protein is CASSSSRDRGQET. In full, the CDR3 is CASSSSRDRGQETQYF. Full variable domain (remainder filled in from reference TRBV13 and TRBJ2-5): AAGVIQSPRHLIKEKRETATLKCYPIPRHDTVYWYQQGPGQDPQFLISFYEKMQSDKGSIPDRFSAQQFSDYHSELNMSSLELGDSALYFCASSSSRDRGQETQYFGPGTRLLVL.

This clone occurred many times. The missing CDR3 end, 3 residues past where the read stops, is filled in from the germline J gene. This chain joins TRBV6-2 or TRBV6-3 and TRBJ1-2; 9 nucleotides match TRBD1. The CDR3 runs to 13 residues. Germline V gene sequence: CDR1 MNHEY, CDR2 SVGEGT. Partial CDR3 DNA: TGTGCCAGCAGTTCGACAGGGGGTGGCGGC. Its protein product is CASSSTGGGG. The CDR3 reads in full as CASSSTGGGGYTF.

This clone was seen repeatedly, ten times or more. The read comes to an end 3 residues before the CDR3 does, leaving the germline J gene to fill in the end. V gene TRBV30 combines with J gene TRBJ2-7, with 7 nucleotides matching TRBD2. This CDR3 is built from 14 residues. V shed 4 bases, J shed 5 bases, and the junction held 11 bases outside the gene matches. Germline loops: CDR1 GTSNPN, CDR2 SVGIG (reference sequence). CDR3 region: CAWNRGVRVDEQYF. The part of the CDR3 DNA that was read is TGTGCCTGGAATCGGGGGGTCAGGGTGGACGAG.

This clone was recorded many times. The CDR3 extends 3 residues past the end of the read, so its final part is completed from the germline J gene. The rearrangement uses TRBV18 and TRBJ2-7; 10 bases fit TRBD1. The ends lost 3 bases at V and 2 bases at J; junction bases unmatched: 1. CDR1 is KGHSH, CDR2 LQKENI, per germline. This CDR3 region has 14 residues. CDR3 DNA (partial): TGTGCCAGCTCACCGGGACAGGGGACCTACGAG. Encoded protein: CASSPGQGTYE. In full, the CDR3 reads CASSPGQGTYEQYF.

This clone was counted at least ten times. The sequenced fragment ends 3 residues before the CDR3 boundary, so the rest is inferred from the germline J gene. The rearrangement joins TRBV19 to TRBJ2-2, with TRBD1 as a possible D gene (5 bases). Germline CDR1 LNHDA, CDR2 SQIVND (reference sequence). The CDR3 extends over 13 amino acids. V was clipped by 7 bases and J by 4 bases, with 10 bases between them. Here the CDR3 reads CASTERGTGELFF. The sequenced part of the CDR3 DNA is TGTGCCAGTACGGAAAGGGGCACCGGGGAG.

This clone has at least ten counts. Partial CDR3 DNA: TGTGCCAGCAGCTCCCAGACAGGGCGAAACACC. It yields the protein CASSSQTGRNT. The whole CDR3 sequence reads CASSSQTGRNTIYF. The chain employs TRBV7-6 and TRBJ1-3; 7 positions match TRBD1. The CDR3 end falls 3 residues outside the read, so it is completed with the germline J gene. The junction had 5 bases not matched to a gene; V was cut back by 4 bases and J by 5 bases. The CDR3 spans 14 residues. Per germline, CDR1 SGHVS and CDR2 FNYEAQ.

This clone was recorded at least ten times. From the germline J gene comes the end of the CDR3, since the read stops 3 residues before it. V is TRBV6-4 and J is TRBJ2-2, with 12 bases aligning to TRBD2. Trimming at V came to 2 bases and at J to 7 bases, leaving 8 bases not matched to a gene. Germline loops: CDR1 MRHNA, CDR2 SNTAGT. This CDR3 comprises 17 residues. The CDR3 DNA, read in part, is TGTGCCAGCAGTGACGGACTAGCGGGAAATGATGGCGGGGAG. It specifies CASSDGLAGNDGGE. The full-length CDR3 reads as CASSDGLAGNDGGELFF.

In its sample, this clone was seen many times. With the read ending 3 residues before the CDR3 end, the germline J gene is used to fill in that end. This chain connects TRBV4-2 to TRBJ2-1, with 13 bases that match TRBD2. Trimming at V came to 1 base and at J to 7 bases, leaving 4 bases not matched to a gene. This CDR3 spans 16 amino acids. CDR1 and CDR2 (germline): LGHNA, YNFKEQ. The CDR3 protein is CASSQGGLAGVNEQFF. Incomplete CDR3 DNA: TGTGCCAGCAGCCAAGGAGGACTAGCGGGAGTGAATGAG.

This clone was seen a handful of times. The read ends 3 residues early relative to the CDR3; the germline J gene fills the gap. The V and J genes are TRBV10-3 and TRBJ2-1; D gene uncertain. CDR1 ENHRY and CDR2 SYGVKD come from the germline V gene. The CDR3 has 14 residues. Trimming took 0 bases from V and 8 from J, leaving 11 bases between them. The CDR3 protein is CAISESKQSDEQFF. Incomplete CDR3 DNA: TGTGCCATCAGTGAGTCGAAACAGTCGGATGAG.

There are a few counts of this clone. From the germline J gene comes the end of the CDR3, since the read stops 3 residues before it. This chain links TRBV7-6 with TRBJ2-1, with 7 bases fitting TRBD1. Trimming at V came to 3 bases and at J to 3 bases, leaving 5 bases not matched to a gene. The CDR3 length is 15 residues. Germline CDR1 SGHVS, CDR2 FNYEAQ. Partial CDR3 DNA: TGTGCCAGCAGCTTCCGGGACAGCTACTACAATGAG. Amino acid sequence: CASSFRDSYYNE. The full CDR3 is CASSFRDSYYNEQFF. Using reference TRBV7-6 and TRBJ2-1 for the parts outside the CDR3, the full variable domain is GAGVSQSPRYKVTKRGQDVALRCDPISGHVSLYWYRQALGQGPEFLTYFNYEAQQDKSGLPNDRFSAERPEGSISTLTIQRTEQRDSAMYRCASSFRDSYYNEQFFGPGTRLTVL.

This clone came up many times. The read ends 3 residues shy of where the CDR3 ends; the end is completed using the germline J gene. The chain links TRBV28 to TRBJ2-7; D may be TRBD1 (5 bases). Trimming left V 6 bases short and J 4 bases short, with 16 bases between. The CDR3 totals 14 residues. Germline V CDR1 and CDR2: MDHEN, SYDVKM. CDR3 bases read: TGTGCCAGCAGAGGTATGGGGCAGCTTTACGAG. Its translation is CASRGMGQLYE. The complete CDR3 sequence is CASRGMGQLYEQYF.

This clone has ten or more counts. The CDR3 is cut off 3 residues early in the read; its end comes from the germline J gene. The rearrangement uses TRBV29-1 and TRBJ2-3; D might be TRBD1 (6 bases). Germline V gene sequence: CDR1 SQVTM, CDR2 ANQGSEA. CDR3 length: 14 residues. Trimming removed 2 bases from V and 1 base from J, with 10 bases in between. CDR3 protein: CSVEPPGGTDTQYF. CDR3 bases read: TGCAGCGTTGAACCCCCAGGGGGCACAGATACG.

The sample holds many counts of this clone. Relative to the germline gene, one junction end is altered; a read error may explain this. The read ends 3 residues shy of where the CDR3 ends; the end is completed using the germline J gene. This chain connects TRBV4-2 to TRBJ2-2; TRBD1 matches at 12 bases. This CDR3 is built from 18 residues. CDR1 and CDR2 (germline): LGHNA, YNFKEQ. The part of the CDR3 DNA that was read is TGCGCCAGCAGCCAAGATAGGGGACAGGGGGCTCGCACCGGGGAG. Translated, it gives CASSQDRGQGARTGE. The entire CDR3 protein is CASSQDRGQGARTGELFF.

This clone was counted at least ten times. The CDR3 DNA, read in part, is TGTGCCAGCAGACCAGGGGATCAGCCC. Translation gives CASRPGDQP. The CDR3 as a whole reads CASRPGDQPQHF. The chain is built from TRBV11-2 and TRBJ1-5; a weak D match, TRBD1 (6 bases). The CDR3 end falls 3 residues outside the read, so it is completed with the germline J gene. CDR3 length: 12 amino acids. The ends were cut back, 6 bases at V and 5 bases at J, with 8 bases in the middle. Germline V gene lookup returns CDR1 SGHAT and CDR2 FQNNGV.

For this clone: The read falls 3 residues short of the CDR3 end, and the missing part is taken from the germline J gene. The V call is TRBV11-1, the J call TRBJ2-5, with D possibly TRBD2 on 6 matching bases. CDR1 and CDR2 from the germline V gene are SGHAT and FQDESV (reference sequence). Trimming took 5 bases from V and 2 from J, leaving 9 bases between them. The CDR3 length is 13 residues. CDR3: CASSPGLQETQYF. CDR3 bases read: TGTGCCAGCAGCCCGGGACTGCAAGAGACC.

This clone was detected many times. Read data end 3 residues before the CDR3 end; the end is taken from the germline J gene. J is TRBJ2-1 and V is TRBV30; TRBD2 agrees at 10 bases. The CDR3 spans 16 residues. V dropped 2 bases and J dropped 5; count of bases not matched to a gene: 9. Germline V CDR1 and CDR2: GTSNPN, SVGIG (reference sequence). CDR3 protein: CAWSPPGAGGHNEQFF. CDR3 DNA, as far as it was read: TGTGCCTGGAGTCCCCCTGGAGCGGGAGGGCACAATGAG.

Ten or more counts support this clone. The CDR3 end is not reached by the read, which stops 3 residues before it; the germline J gene fills it in. The rearrangement uses TRBV4-1 and TRBJ1-4; 9 bases fit TRBD1. CDR1 and CDR2 from the germline V gene are MGHRA and YSYEKL. CDR3 length equals 15 residues. The J segment lost 10 bases and the V segment lost 0 bases, leaving 6 bases of the junction unmatched. The CDR3 DNA, read in part, is TGCGCCAGCAGCCAAGAGACAGGGGGGTTGGTAAAA. It yields the protein CASSQETGGLVK. The whole CDR3 sequence reads CASSQETGGLVKLFF.

This clone was counted ten times or more. Read coverage stops 3 residues before the CDR3 terminus; the germline J gene supplies the remainder. The chain recombines TRBV4-2 with TRBJ1-2; no clear D. CDR1 is LGHNA and CDR2 is YNFKEQ in the germline V gene. The germline V and J ends were trimmed by 0 bases and 7 bases, with 15 bases remaining between them. The CDR3 extends over 15 amino acids. CDR3 DNA, as far as it was read: TGTGCCAGCAGCCAAGATATCCAAAGGGTTGGTGGC. Its protein product is CASSQDIQRVGG. The entire CDR3 protein is CASSQDIQRVGGYTF.

In this sample, this clone turned up many times. The read gets to within 3 residues of the CDR3 end, and the germline J gene fills in the rest. The chain combines TRBV10-3 with TRBJ2-6; 9 nucleotides align to TRBD1. There are 18 residues in the CDR3. The germline V gene encodes CDR1 ENHRY and CDR2 SYGVKD. The junction had 7 bases not matched to a gene; V was cut back by 4 bases and J by 0 bases. The sequenced CDR3 bases are TGTGCCATCAGTGGATTTGGACAGGGGAGCTCTGGGGCCAACGTC. Amino acid sequence: CAISGFGQGSSGANV. The whole CDR3 protein is CAISGFGQGSSGANVLTF.

There are many counts of this clone. A read error may produce the germline difference seen at one junction end. The read ends 3 residues early relative to the CDR3; the germline J gene fills the gap. The genes are TRBV4-2 and TRBJ2-3; D uncertain. Germline V gives CDR1 LGHNA, CDR2 YNFKEQ. CDR3 size: 13 residues. The CDR3 region is CASSQGSQDTQYF. The CDR3 bases that were read are TGCGCCAGCAGCCAAGGTAGTCAAGATACG.

In its sample, this clone was seen many times. The read halts 3 residues ahead of the CDR3 end, with the missing end drawn from the germline J gene. This chain links TRBV20-1 with TRBJ2-5, with a possible D match to TRBD1 (6 bases). Germline CDR1 reads DFQATT; CDR2 reads SNEGSKA (reference sequence). Trimming cost V 3 bases and J 1 base, with 15 bases left between them. The CDR3 consists of 15 residues. CDR3: CSASKRTGFQETQYF. The part of the CDR3 DNA that was read is TGCAGTGCTAGTAAGAGAACAGGGTTCCAAGAGACC.

This clone was detected many times. The missing CDR3 end, 3 residues past where the read stops, is filled in from the germline J gene. This chain links TRBV12-3 or TRBV12-4 with TRBJ1-1; D is undetermined. V lost 6 bases, J lost 1 base, and 9 bases lay in between. The CDR3 runs to 13 residues. CDR3 bases read: TGTGCCAGCAGGTTGCGAGAGAACACTGAA. Translated: CASRLRENTE. The full CDR3 protein is CASRLRENTEAFF.

This clone was counted many times. The read is 3 residues too short to cover the CDR3 end, so that end is filled in from the germline J gene. The rearrangement links TRBV6-2 or TRBV6-3 to TRBJ2-1, with TRBD2 matching 13 bases. Germline CDR1 reads MNHEY; CDR2 reads SVGEGT. The length of the CDR3 is 17 residues. Trimming removed 5 bases from V and 8 bases from J; junction bases left unmatched: 12. The chain's CDR3 is CASSRLWTSGRVDEQFF. Partial CDR3 DNA: TGTGCCAGCAGTCGACTCTGGACTAGCGGGAGAGTGGATGAG.

This clone has at least ten counts. The read gets to within 3 residues of the CDR3 end, and the germline J gene fills in the rest. The V call is TRBV19, the J call TRBJ2-1; TRBD2 aligns across 8 bases. The V and J ends lost 3 bases and 2 bases, in that order; junction bases with no gene match: 6. CDR1 is LNHDA, CDR2 SQIVND, per germline (reference sequence). The CDR3 totals 16 residues. The covered CDR3 bases are TGTGCCAGTAGTATGTTAGGGCGGGGGGCCTACAATGAG. This codes for CASSMLGRGAYNE. The entire CDR3 sequence reads CASSMLGRGAYNEQFF.

This clone was detected only a few times. The CDR3 here is CASSRTGGGTEAFF. The part of the CDR3 DNA that was read is TGTGCCAGCAGCCGGACAGGGGGAGGAACTGAA. The chain joins TRBV7-2 to TRBJ1-1; 10 bases align to TRBD1. Sequencing ends 3 residues short of the CDR3 end; the germline J gene provides the rest. J lost 5 bases, V lost 5 bases, and 5 bases had no gene match. The CDR3 covers 14 residues. The germline V gene encodes CDR1 SGHTA and CDR2 FQGNSA. The full variable domain, its missing parts supplied by reference TRBV7-2 and TRBJ1-1, is GAGVSQSPSNKVTEKGKDVELRCDPISGHTALYWYRQSLGQGLEFLIYFQGNSAPDKSGLPSDRFSAERTGGSVSTLTIQRTQQEDSAVYLCASSRTGGGTEAFFGQGTRLTVV.

In this sample, this clone turned up many times. The read ends 3 residues shy of where the CDR3 ends; the end is completed using the germline J gene. The chain uses TRBV19 and TRBJ1-1, with a tentative D call TRBD1 (5 bases). V lost 10 bases and J lost 3, with 15 bases in between. CDR1 and CDR2 from the germline V gene are LNHDA and SQIVND (reference sequence). The CDR3 spans 13 residues. The CDR3 sequence: CAIQGFGHTEAFF. CDR3 DNA (partial): TGTGCCATCCAGGGATTCGGGCACACTGAA.